Sequencing of this T cell receptor beta chain was carried out in a study of shared clonotypes between healthy human individuals. General study points: Large sequencing depth failed to make sorted-subset sequencing complete, rarefaction showed. Non-shared clonotypes had lower generation probabilities than clonotypes shared by all four sorted-subset donors.

This clone occurred a few times. Its antigen is undetermined. The germline gives CDR1 SGHKS, CDR2 YYEKEE (reference sequence). V was trimmed by 4 bases and J by 7 bases, leaving 8 bases between them. The CDR3 is 11 residues long. Only in-frame clones appear in the TCRdb table, and some are missing; sequencing was by immunoSEQ multiplex PCR. This sample has roughly 1,000,000 clones, with 75% to 80% found just once. The specimen was memory CD4+ T cells from PBMCs. The subset here: CD45RA-negative fraction. This TCR was recovered from a man between 18 and 29 years old in good health. Some clones in this sample may be carry-over from other donors' samples. V usage is TRBV5-5 and J usage is TRBJ1-2; D call uncertain. The CDR3 coding sequence is TGTGCCAGCAGCCAGACATTTGGCTACACCTTC. It translates to CASSQTFGYTF.